One TCR beta chain is described in this entry. The antigen is not known. The data belong to a study of early stage breast cancer tumors. Looking at the study overall: ER+/PR+/HER2- status applied to about 70% of the 16 invasive breast tumors.

Each sample had two DNA replicates, about 0.5 ug blood or around 1.5 ug tissue. Assay: immunoSEQ multiplex PCR; the TCRdb copy retains only in-frame clones and omits some. The table lists roughly 30,000 clones, just under 85% of them singletons, with less than 9.5% in the top ten. Study findings and constraints: Tumors had 2 to 3-fold higher T cell density than normal breast.

The germline V and J ends were trimmed by 3 bases and 4 bases, with 17 bases remaining between them. Germline values: CDR1 SQVTM, CDR2 ANQGSEA. CDR3 length equals 15 residues. V is TRBV29-1 and J is TRBJ2-3; the D gene is possibly TRBD1 (8 bases). Input material: blood. This receptor was obtained from a person aged 45 to 59 with breast cancer. CDR3 sequence: CSVDSGQGGPDTQYF. The CDR3 DNA sequence: TGCAGCGTTGACTCAGGACAGGGAGGGCCAGATACGCAGTATTTT.